This T cell receptor beta chain comes out of a study of regulatory T cells in long-lasting Graves disease. This clonotype came up many times. Both iRepertoire HTBI primers and Arm-PCR of CDR3 regions were used to build the TCR beta libraries. Via MiXCR, TCRdb re-called the multiplex PCR reads, giving one row per CDR3 protein. The sample lists 450,000 to 600,000 distinct CDR3 sequences, roughly 14% occurring once. Time point described: newly diagnosed GD, antithyroid drugs for less than 3 months. The TCR library was prepared using RNA isolated from PBMCs. This sample also belongs to another study, concerning T cells in Graves' hyperthyroidism and ophthalmopathy. As reported in that work: Hyperthyroidism patients were newly diagnosed, had disease duration under 2 months, and were aged 18 to 65 years.

The sample consisted of peripheral blood mononuclear cells (PBMCs), taken at new diagnosis, from a patient treated with antithyroid drugs. This clonotype originated in a man aged 30 to 39 with Graves disease.

CDR3 protein: CASSFSALAGSTDTQYF. CDR3 in DNA: TGCGCCAGCAGCTTCTCAGCACTAGCGGGTAGCACAGATACGCAGTATTTT. The chain combines TRBV5-1 with TRBJ2-3, with 9 bases that match TRBD2. With 2 bases clipped from V and 0 bases from J, the junction kept 7 bases outside the gene matches. The CDR3 spans 17 residues. Germline CDR1 SGHRS, CDR2 YFSETQ. The whole variable domain, filled in from reference TRBV5-1 and TRBJ2-3, reads KAGVTQTPRYLIKTRGQQVTLSCSPISGHRSVSWYQQTPGQGLQFLFEYFSETQRNKGNFPGRFSGRQFSNSRSEMNVSTLELGDSALYLCASSFSALAGSTDTQYFGPGTRLTVL.